This is a list of T cell receptor beta chains from one sample in a study of blood T cell repertoires in COVID-19. Libraries were prepared by immunoSEQ multiplex PCR; TCRdb keeps only in-frame clonotypes and omits some of them. The sample lists 210,000 or so clones; 65% to 85% were seen once. The specimen sequenced was PBMCs or T cells enriched from blood (not recorded which). These receptors were obtained from a woman aged 40 to 50 with acute COVID-19. CDR3s include the opening cysteine and the closing phenylalanine or tryptophan. A D gene is named only where the DNA matches it firmly. Size tells how often a clone was seen (once, few, many) or the class of an expanded clone, and some rows leave it out.

V gene	D gene	clone size	CDR3 length	J gene	CDR3 DNA	CDR3 protein
TRBV30	TRBD1	-	13	TRBJ1-5	TGTGCCTGGAGTGCAGGGGGCGAACAGCCCCAGCATTTT	CAWSAGGEQPQHF
TRBV6-6	-	-	12	TRBJ1-2	TGTGCCAGCAGTTACTCAGGGGCCGGCTACACCTTC	CASSYSGAGYTF
TRBV7-9	-	-	16	TRBJ2-1	TGTGCCAGCAGCTTAGCGATAGGAGGGTTATTGGATGAGCAGTTCTTC	CASSLAIGGLLDEQFF
TRBV29-1	-	-	14	TRBJ2-7	TGCAGCGTTCACCTCTACGGGGATTCCTACGAGCAGTACTTC	CSVHLYGDSYEQYF
TRBV28	TRBD1	-	14	TRBJ1-3	TGTGCCAGCAGTGAGAGGGGGCCTGGAAACACCATATATTTT	CASSERGPGNTIYF
TRBV2	TRBD1	-	13	TRBJ1-4	TGTGCCACCGGGACAGGAATGGGTGAAAAACTGTTTTTT	CATGTGMGEKLFF
TRBV7-2	-	-	12	TRBJ2-7	TGTGCCAGCAGCACCCCGTTCGGCGAGCAGTACTTC	CASSTPFGEQYF
TRBV30	-	few	13	TRBJ1-2	TGTGCCTGGGACCTCGGAGCGGCTCAGGGCTACACCTTC	CAWDLGAAQGYTF
TRBV28	-	-	14	TRBJ1-5	TGTGCCAGCACCCCTCAGGGTGGTAATCAGCCCCAGCATTTT	CASTPQGGNQPQHF
TRBV9	TRBD1	-	16	TRBJ1-4	TGTGCCAGCAGCTCGGGACAGGGGGTTCCTAATGAAAAACTGTTTTTT	CASSSGQGVPNEKLFF
TRBV28	TRBD1	-	13	TRBJ2-7	TGTGCCAGCAGTTTGGGACAGGGTTACGAGCAGTACTTC	CASSLGQGYEQYF
TRBV9	TRBD1	-	14	TRBJ1-1	TGTGCCAGCAACGAACAGGGGTTGAACACTGAAGCTTTCTTT	CASNEQGLNTEAFF
TRBV3-1/TRBV3-2	-	-	13	TRBJ1-6	TGTGCCAGCAGCCAAAATCCGGGATCACCCCTCCACTTT	CASSQNPGSPLHF
TRBV5-5	TRBD1	-	13	TRBJ1-2	TGTGCCAGCAGCCCGAGGACAGGGCTTGGCTACACCTTC	CASSPRTGLGYTF
TRBV6-5	-	-	13	TRBJ1-2	TGTGCCAGCAGTTACCTTCCAGGGCCGGGCTACACCTTC	CASSYLPGPGYTF
TRBV19	TRBD1	-	14	TRBJ2-2	TGTGCCAGTACCAGGACAGGGAACACCGGGGAGCTGTTTTTT	CASTRTGNTGELFF
TRBV30	-	-	12	TRBJ1-1	TGTGCCTGGCACCGGGACTTCACTGAAGCTTTCTTT	CAWHRDFTEAFF
TRBV7-6	-	-	12	TRBJ1-1	TGTGCCAGCAGCTCCACAAACACTGAAGCTTTCTTT	CASSSTNTEAFF
TRBV6-2/TRBV6-3	TRBD1	-	14	TRBJ2-1	TGTGCCAGCAGTTACAGGGGGCAGCGTGATGAGCAGTTCTTC	CASSYRGQRDEQFF
TRBV10-3	-	-	13	TRBJ1-3	TGTGCCATCCAAGGGACAAAAGGAAACACCATATATTTT	CAIQGTKGNTIYF
TRBV28	-	-	15	TRBJ1-3	TGTGCCAGCAATAAGCAGGGTTTCCCTGGAAACACCATATATTTT	CASNKQGFPGNTIYF
TRBV29-1	TRBD2	-	15	TRBJ2-5	TGCAGCGCCGCAGAAATTAGCGGGAGGGCCGCGACCCAGTACTTC	CSAAEISGRAATQYF
TRBV6-6	-	-	15	TRBJ2-7	TGTGCCAGCAGTTACTCGGACAGTAGCTCCTACGAGCAGTACTTC	CASSYSDSSSYEQYF
TRBV27	-	-	13	TRBJ1-2	TGTGCCAGCAGTTTTCACAGTAACTATGGCTACACCTTC	CASSFHSNYGYTF
TRBV2	-	-	15	TRBJ1-3	TGTGCCAGCAGGAGGCGCGCGACCCGTGGAAACACCATATATTTT	CASRRRATRGNTIYF
TRBV7-3	-	-	13	TRBJ1-1	TGTGCCAGCAGTTCGGGGTTTAGCACTGAAGCTTTCTTT	CASSSGFSTEAFF
TRBV6-5	-	-	12	TRBJ2-1	TGTGCCAGCAGTTTTACACGAAATGAGCAGTTCTTC	CASSFTRNEQFF
TRBV24-1	-	-	15	TRBJ2-4	TGTGCCACCAGTGATACCGGTGGGCTTCGGAACATTCAGTACTTC	CATSDTGGLRNIQYF
TRBV2	-	once	20	TRBJ1-1	TGTGCCAGCAGTGAAGGACAGTTCCCCGATCAGCTAGATATGAACACTGAAGCTTTCTTT	CASSEGQFPDQLDMNTEAFF
TRBV7-2	-	-	14	TRBJ2-7	TGTGCCAGCAGCTTAATTGGGGCCTCCTACGAGCAGTACTTC	CASSLIGASYEQYF
TRBV2	-	-	13	TRBJ2-7	TGTGCCAGCAGTCGTCTAGCGTCTTACGAGCAGTACTTC	CASSRLASYEQYF
TRBV28	TRBD2	-	16	TRBJ2-5	TGTGCCAGCAGTTCCATTCTAGCGGGGATCAGAGAGACCCAGTACTTC	CASSSILAGIRETQYF
TRBV7-9	TRBD1	-	18	TRBJ2-7	TGTGCCAGCAGCTCCGAGACAGGGGGCTTGGGTTATTCCTACGAGCAGTACTTC	CASSSETGGLGYSYEQYF
TRBV7-2	-	-	13	TRBJ2-3	TGTGCCAGCAGCTTAGCGTCGGGGGATACGCAGTATTTT	CASSLASGDTQYF
TRBV9	TRBD1	-	13	TRBJ1-6	TGTGCCAGCAATGAAGGGGGCGGTTCACCCCTCCACTTT	CASNEGGGSPLHF
TRBV19	TRBD1	-	18	TRBJ1-5	TGTGCCAGTAGGGCCCGGTGGGACAGAGACCTTAGCAATCAGCCCCAGCATTTT	CASRARWDRDLSNQPQHF
TRBV20-1	-	few	10	TRBJ2-3	TGCAGTGCTAGGGGAGCTACGCAGTATTTT	CSARGATQYF
TRBV30	-	-	12	TRBJ2-3	TGTGCCTGGACAGATAGCACAGATACGCAGTATTTT	CAWTDSTDTQYF
TRBV29-1	-	-	13	TRBJ1-1	TGCAGCGGTGGACTAGGGGCGAACACTGAAGCTTTCTTT	CSGGLGANTEAFF
TRBV18	-	-	13	TRBJ2-2	TGTGCCAGCTCCGAGACAGTGGGCGGGGAGCTGTTTTTT	CASSETVGGELFF
TRBV5-4	TRBD2	-	15	TRBJ2-5	TGTGCCAGCAGCACTAGCGGGGGGCGACAAGAGACCCAGTACTTC	CASSTSGGRQETQYF